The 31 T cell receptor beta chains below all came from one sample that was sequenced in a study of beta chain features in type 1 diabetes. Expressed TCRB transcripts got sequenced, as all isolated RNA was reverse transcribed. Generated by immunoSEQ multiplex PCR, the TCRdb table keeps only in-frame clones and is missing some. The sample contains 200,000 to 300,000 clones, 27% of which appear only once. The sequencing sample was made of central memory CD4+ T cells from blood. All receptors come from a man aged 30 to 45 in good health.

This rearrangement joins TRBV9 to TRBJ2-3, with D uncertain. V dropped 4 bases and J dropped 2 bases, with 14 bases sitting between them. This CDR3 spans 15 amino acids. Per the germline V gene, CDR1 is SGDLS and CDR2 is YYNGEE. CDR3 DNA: TGTGCCAGCAGCACGTCAAGTCCGAACACAGATACGCAGTATTTT. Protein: CASSTSSPNTDTQYF.

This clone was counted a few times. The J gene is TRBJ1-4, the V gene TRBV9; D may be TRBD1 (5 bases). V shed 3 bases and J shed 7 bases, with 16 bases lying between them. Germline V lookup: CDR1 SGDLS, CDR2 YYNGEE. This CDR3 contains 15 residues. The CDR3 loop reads CASSELKGRGEKLFF. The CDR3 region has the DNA TGTGCCAGCAGCGAGCTCAAGGGGCGAGGTGAAAAACTGTTTTTT. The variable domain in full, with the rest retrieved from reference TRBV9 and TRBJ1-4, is DSGVTQTPKHLITATGQRVTLRCSPRSGDLSVYWYQQSLDQGLQFLIQYYNGEERAKGNILERFSAQQFPDLHSELNLSSLELGDSALYFCASSELKGRGEKLFFGSGTQLSVL.

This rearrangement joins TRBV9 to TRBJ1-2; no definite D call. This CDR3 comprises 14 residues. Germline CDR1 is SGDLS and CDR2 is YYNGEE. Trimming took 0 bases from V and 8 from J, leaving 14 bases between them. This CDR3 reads CASSVGSYTGGYTF. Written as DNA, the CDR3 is TGTGCCAGCAGCGTAGGCTCATACACCGGGGGCTACACCTTC.

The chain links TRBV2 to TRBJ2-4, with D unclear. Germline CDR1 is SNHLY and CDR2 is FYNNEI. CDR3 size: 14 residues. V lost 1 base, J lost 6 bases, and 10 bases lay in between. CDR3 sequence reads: CASSEDRSLNIQYF. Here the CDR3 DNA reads TGTGCCAGCAGTGAAGATCGCAGCCTAAACATTCAGTACTTC.

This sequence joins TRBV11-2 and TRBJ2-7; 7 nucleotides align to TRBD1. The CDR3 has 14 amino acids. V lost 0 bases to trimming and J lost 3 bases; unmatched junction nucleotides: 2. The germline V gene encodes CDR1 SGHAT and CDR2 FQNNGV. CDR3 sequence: CASSLEGQFYEQYF. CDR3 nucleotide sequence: TGTGCCAGCAGCTTAGAGGGACAGTTCTACGAGCAGTACTTC.

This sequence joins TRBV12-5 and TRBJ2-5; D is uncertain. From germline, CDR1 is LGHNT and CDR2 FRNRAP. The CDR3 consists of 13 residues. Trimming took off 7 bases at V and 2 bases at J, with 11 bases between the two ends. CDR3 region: CASAEGNQETQYF. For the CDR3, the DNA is TGTGCTAGTGCGGAAGGGAATCAAGAGACCCAGTACTTC.

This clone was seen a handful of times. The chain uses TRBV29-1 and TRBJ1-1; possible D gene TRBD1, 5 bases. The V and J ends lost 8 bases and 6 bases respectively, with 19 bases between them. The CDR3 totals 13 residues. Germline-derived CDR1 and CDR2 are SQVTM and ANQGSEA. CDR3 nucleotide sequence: TGCAGCTCCGGGCAGGGTACGACAGCTGAAGCTTTCTTT. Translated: CSSGQGTTAEAFF.

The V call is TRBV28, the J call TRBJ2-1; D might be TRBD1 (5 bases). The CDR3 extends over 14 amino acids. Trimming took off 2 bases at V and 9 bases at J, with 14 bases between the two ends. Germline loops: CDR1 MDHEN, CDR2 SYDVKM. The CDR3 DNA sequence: TGTGCCAGCAGTTTACCCCAGGGAACCAGTGAGCAGTTCTTC. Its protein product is CASSLPQGTSEQFF.

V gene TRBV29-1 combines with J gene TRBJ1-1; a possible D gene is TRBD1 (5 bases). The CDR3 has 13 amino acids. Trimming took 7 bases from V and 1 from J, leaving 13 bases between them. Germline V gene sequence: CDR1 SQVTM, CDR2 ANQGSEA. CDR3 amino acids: CSARTRTNTEAFF. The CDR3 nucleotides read TGCAGCGCCCGGACACGCACGAACACTGAAGCTTTCTTT.

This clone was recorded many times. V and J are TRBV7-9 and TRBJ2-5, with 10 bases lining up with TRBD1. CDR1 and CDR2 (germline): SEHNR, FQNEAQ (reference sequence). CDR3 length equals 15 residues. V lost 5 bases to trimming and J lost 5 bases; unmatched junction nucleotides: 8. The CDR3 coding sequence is TGTGCCAGCAGCCCGGGACAGGGGAAGGTGGAGACCCAGTACTTC. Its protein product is CASSPGQGKVETQYF.

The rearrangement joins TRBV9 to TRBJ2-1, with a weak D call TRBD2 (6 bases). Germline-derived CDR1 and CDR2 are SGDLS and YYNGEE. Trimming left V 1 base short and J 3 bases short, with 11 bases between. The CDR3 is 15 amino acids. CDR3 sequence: CASSVTGLNYNEQFF. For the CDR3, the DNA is TGTGCCAGCAGCGTAACGGGACTTAACTACAATGAGCAGTTCTTC.

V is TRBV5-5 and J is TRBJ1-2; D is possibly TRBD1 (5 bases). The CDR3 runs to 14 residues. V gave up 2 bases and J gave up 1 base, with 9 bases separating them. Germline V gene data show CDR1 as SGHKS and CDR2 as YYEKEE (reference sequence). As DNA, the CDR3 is TGTGCCAGCAGCTTACCGGGACTTAACTATGGCTACACCTTC. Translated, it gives CASSLPGLNYGYTF.

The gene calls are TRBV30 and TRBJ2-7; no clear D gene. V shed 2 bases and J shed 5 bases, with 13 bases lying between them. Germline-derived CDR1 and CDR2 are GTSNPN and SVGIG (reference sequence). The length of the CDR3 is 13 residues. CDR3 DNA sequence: TGTGCCTGGAGTTCTGGGGTTCTAGACGAGCAGTACTTC. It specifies CAWSSGVLDEQYF.

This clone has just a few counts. CDR3 DNA sequence: TGTGCCAGCAGCTCCCTGCGTCGAAGCTCCTACGAGCAGTACTTC. This gives the protein CASSSLRRSSYEQYF. V gene TRBV5-6 combines with J gene TRBJ2-7; D ambiguous. The CDR3 length is 15 residues. V lost 3 bases and J 0 bases, leaving 13 bases between the germline ends. The V gene's germline CDR1 is SGHDT and CDR2 YYEEEE.

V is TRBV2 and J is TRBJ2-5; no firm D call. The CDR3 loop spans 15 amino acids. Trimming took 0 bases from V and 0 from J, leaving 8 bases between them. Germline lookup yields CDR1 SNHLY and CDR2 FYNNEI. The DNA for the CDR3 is TGTGCCAGCAGTGAAGCGAGGAACCACCAAGAGACCCAGTACTTC. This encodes CASSEARNHQETQYF.

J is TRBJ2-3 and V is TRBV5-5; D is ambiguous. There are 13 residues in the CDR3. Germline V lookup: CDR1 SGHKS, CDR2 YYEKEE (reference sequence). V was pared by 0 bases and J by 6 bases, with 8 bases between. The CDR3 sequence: CASSLVGGDTQYF. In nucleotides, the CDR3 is TGTGCCAGCAGCTTGGTAGGCGGCGATACGCAGTATTTT.

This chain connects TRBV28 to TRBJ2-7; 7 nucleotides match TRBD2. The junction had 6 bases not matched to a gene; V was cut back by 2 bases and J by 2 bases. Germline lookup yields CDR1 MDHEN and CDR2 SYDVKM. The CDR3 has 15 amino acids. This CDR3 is CASSLSKGLTYEQYF. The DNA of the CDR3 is TGTGCCAGCAGTTTAAGTAAGGGACTAACCTACGAGCAGTACTTC.

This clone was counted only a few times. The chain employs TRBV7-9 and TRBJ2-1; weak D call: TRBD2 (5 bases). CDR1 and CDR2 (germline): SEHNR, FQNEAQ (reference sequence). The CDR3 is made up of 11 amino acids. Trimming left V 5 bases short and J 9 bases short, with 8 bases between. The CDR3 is CASSSSAEQFF. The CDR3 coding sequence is TGTGCCAGCAGCAGTAGCGCTGAGCAGTTCTTC.

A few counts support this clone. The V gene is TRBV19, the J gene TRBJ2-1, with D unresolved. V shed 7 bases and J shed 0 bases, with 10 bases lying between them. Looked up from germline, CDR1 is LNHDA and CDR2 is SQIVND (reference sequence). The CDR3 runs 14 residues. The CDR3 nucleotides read TGTGCCAGTACCCAGGATAGCTCCTACAATGAGCAGTTCTTC. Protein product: CASTQDSSYNEQFF.

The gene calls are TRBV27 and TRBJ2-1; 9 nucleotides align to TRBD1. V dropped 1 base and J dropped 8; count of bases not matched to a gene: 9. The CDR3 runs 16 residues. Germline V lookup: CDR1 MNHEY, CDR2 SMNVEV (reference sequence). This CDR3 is CASSLFRRDREDEQFF. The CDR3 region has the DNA TGTGCCAGCAGTTTATTCCGGAGGGACAGGGAAGATGAGCAGTTCTTC.

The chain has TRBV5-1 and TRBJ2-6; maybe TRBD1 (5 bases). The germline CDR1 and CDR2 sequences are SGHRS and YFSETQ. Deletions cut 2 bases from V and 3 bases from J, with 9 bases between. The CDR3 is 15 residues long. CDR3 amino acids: CASSFTGFGANVLTF. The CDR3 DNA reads TGCGCCAGCAGCTTTACAGGATTTGGGGCCAACGTCCTGACTTTC.

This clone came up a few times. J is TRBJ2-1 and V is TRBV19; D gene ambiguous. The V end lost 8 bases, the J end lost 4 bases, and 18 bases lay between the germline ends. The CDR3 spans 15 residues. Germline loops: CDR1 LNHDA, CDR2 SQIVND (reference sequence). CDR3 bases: TGTGCCAGTCGCCTCGACACCTCGACTTACAATGAGCAGTTCTTC. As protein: CASRLDTSTYNEQFF.

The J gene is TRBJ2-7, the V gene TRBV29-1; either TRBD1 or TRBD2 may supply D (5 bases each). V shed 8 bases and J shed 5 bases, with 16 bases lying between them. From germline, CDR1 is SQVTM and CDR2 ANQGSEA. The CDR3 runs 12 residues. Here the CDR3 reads CSLRDGTNEQYF. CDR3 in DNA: TGCAGCTTACGGGACGGTACGAACGAGCAGTACTTC.

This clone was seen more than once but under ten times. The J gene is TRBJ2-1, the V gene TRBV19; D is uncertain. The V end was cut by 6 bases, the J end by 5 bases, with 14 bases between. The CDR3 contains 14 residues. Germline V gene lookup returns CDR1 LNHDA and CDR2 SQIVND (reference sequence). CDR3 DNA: TGTGCCAGTAGCCGGCAGGATGGCCACAATGAGCAGTTCTTC. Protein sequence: CASSRQDGHNEQFF.

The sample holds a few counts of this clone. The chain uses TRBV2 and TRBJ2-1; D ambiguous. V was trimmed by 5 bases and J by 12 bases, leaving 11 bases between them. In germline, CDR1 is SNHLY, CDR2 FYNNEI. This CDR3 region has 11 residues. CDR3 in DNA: TGTGCCAGCAGTCAAGAACGATGGCAGTTCTTC. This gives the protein CASSQERWQFF. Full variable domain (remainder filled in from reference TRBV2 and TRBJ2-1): EPEVTQTPSHQVTQMGQEVILRCVPISNHLYFYWYRQILGQKVEFLVSFYNNEISEKSEIFDDQFSVERPDGSNFTLKIRSTKLEDSAMYFCASSQERWQFFGPGTRLTVL.

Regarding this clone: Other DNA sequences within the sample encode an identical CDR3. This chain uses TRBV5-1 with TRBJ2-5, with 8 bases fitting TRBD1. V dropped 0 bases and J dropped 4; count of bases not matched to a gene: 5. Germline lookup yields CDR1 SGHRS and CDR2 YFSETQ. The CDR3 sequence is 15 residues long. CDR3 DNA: TGCGCCAGCAGCTTGGGGACAGGGACCGGAGAGACCCAGTACTTC. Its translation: CASSLGTGTGETQYF.

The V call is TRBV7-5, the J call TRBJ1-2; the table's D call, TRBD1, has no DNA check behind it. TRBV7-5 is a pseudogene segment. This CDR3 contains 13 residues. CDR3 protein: CVRSEGHFYGYTF. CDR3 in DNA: TGTGTCAGAAGCGAAGGACACTTCTATGGCTACACCTTC.

The CDR3 loop is CASSKKDTQYF. CDR3 nucleotide sequence: TGTGCCAGCAGCAAGAAGGATACGCAGTATTTT. This chain links TRBV7-2 with TRBJ2-3; no firm D call. V shed 5 bases and J shed 6 bases, with 6 bases lying between them. This CDR3 is 11 amino acids long. Germline values: CDR1 SGHTA, CDR2 FQGNSA. The variable domain in full, completed from reference TRBV7-2 and TRBJ2-3, reads GAGVSQSPSNKVTEKGKDVELRCDPISGHTALYWYRQSLGQGLEFLIYFQGNSAPDKSGLPSDRFSAERTGGSVSTLTIQRTQQEDSAVYLCASSKKDTQYFGPGTRLTVL.

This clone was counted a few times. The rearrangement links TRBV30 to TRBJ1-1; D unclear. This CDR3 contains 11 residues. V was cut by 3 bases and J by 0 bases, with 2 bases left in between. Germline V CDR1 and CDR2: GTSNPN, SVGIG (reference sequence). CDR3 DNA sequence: TGTGCCTGGAGGATGAACACTGAAGCTTTCTTT. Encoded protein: CAWRMNTEAFF. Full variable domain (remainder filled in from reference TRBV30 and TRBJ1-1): SQTIHQWPATLVQPVGSPLSLECTVEGTSNPNLYWYRQAAGRGLQLLFYSVGIGQISSEVPQNLSASRPQDRQFILSSKKLLLSDSGFYLCAWRMNTEAFFGQGTRLTVV.

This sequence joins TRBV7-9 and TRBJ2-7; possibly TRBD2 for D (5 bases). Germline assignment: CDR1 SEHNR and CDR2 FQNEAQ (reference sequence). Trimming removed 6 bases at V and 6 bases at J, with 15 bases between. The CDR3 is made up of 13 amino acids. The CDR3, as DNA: TGTGCCAGCAGTCCCGACGGGATGGGCGAGCAGTACTTC. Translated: CASSPDGMGEQYF. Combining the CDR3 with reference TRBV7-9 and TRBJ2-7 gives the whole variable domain DTGVSQNPRHKITKRGQNVTFRCDPISEHNRLYWYRQTLGQGPEFLTYFQNEAQLEKSRLLSDRFSAERPKGSFSTLEIQRTEQGDSAMYLCASSPDGMGEQYFGPGTRLTVT.

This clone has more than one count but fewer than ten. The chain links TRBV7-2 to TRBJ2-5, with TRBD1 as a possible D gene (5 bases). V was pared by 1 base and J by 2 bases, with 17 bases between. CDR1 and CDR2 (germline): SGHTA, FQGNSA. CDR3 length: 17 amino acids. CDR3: CASSLDPAQVPQETQYF. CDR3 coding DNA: TGTGCCAGCAGCTTAGACCCGGCACAGGTTCCACAAGAGACCCAGTACTTC.